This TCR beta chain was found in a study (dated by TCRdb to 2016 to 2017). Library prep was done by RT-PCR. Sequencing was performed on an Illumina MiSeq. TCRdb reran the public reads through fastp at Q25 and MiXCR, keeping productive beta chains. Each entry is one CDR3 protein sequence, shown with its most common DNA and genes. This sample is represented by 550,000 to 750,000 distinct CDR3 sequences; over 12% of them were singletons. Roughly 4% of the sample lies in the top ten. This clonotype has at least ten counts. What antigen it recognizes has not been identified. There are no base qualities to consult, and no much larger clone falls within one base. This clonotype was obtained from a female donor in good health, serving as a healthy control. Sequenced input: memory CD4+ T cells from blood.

CDR3 loop: CASSRTSFYNEQFF. The nucleotide sequence is given as TGTGCCAGCAGTCGGACTAGCTTCTACAATGAGCAGTTCTTC. The chain is made from TRBV12-3 or TRBV12-4 and TRBJ2-1, with 8 bases in between that match TRBD2. V and J are trimmed by 5 bases and 3 bases, and the gene matches miss 3 bases of the junction. From cysteine to phenylalanine, the CDR3 is 14 amino acids long. Only CDR3 DNA remains: 42 bases, in frame from the first base.